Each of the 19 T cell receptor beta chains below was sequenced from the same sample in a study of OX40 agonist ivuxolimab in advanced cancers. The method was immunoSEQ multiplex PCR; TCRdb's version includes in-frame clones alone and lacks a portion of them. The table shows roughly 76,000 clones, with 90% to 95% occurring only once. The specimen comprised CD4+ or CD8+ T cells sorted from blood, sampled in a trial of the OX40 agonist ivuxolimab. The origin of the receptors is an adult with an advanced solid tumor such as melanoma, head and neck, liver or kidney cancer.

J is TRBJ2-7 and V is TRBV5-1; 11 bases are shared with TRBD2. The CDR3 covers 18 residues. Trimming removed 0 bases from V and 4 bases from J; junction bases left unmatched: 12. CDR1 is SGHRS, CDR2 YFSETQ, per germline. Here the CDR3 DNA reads TGCGCCAGCAGCTTGGTCGGTGGCCTAGCGGGGGGACGGTACGAGCAGTACTTC. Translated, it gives CASSLVGGLAGGRYEQYF.

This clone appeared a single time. The CDR3 DNA sequence: TGCGCCAGCAGCCCCTCGGGTAACACTGAAGCTTTCTTT. Residues: CASSPSGNTEAFF. The rearrangement uses TRBV4-1 and TRBJ1-1; D ambiguous. This CDR3 contains 13 residues. From germline, CDR1 is MGHRA and CDR2 YSYEKL. V was trimmed by 4 bases and J by 2 bases, leaving 8 bases between them.

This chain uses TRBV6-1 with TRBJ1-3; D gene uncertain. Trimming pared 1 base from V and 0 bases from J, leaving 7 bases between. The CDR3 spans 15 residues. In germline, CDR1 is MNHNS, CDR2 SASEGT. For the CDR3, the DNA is TGTGCCAGCAGTGAAGAACGTAGCTCTGGAAACACCATATATTTT. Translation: CASSEERSSGNTIYF.

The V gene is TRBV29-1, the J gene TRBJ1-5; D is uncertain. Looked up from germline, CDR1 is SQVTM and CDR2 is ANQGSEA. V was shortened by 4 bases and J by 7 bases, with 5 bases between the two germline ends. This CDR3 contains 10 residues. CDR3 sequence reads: CSVGAQPQHF. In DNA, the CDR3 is TGCAGCGTTGGCGCACAGCCCCAGCATTTT.

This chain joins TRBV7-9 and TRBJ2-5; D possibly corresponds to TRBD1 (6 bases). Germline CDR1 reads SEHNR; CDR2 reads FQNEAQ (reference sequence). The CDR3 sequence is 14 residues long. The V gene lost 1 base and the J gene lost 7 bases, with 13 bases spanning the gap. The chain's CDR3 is CASSLGGQPGTQYF. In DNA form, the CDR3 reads TGTGCCAGCAGCTTAGGCGGACAGCCAGGGACCCAGTACTTC.

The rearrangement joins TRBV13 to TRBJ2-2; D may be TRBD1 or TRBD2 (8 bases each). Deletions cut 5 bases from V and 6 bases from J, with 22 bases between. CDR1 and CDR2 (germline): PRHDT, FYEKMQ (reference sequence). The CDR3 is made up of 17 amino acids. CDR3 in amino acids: CASSPVAGQEGAGELFF. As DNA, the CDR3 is TGTGCCAGCAGCCCAGTAGCGGGACAGGAGGGCGCCGGGGAGCTGTTTTTT.

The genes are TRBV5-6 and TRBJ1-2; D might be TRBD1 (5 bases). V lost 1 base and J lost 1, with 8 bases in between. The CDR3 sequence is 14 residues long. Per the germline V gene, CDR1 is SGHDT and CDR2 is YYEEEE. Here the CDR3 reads CASSLRQSNYGYTF. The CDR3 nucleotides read TGTGCCAGCAGCTTGCGACAGAGTAACTATGGCTACACCTTC.

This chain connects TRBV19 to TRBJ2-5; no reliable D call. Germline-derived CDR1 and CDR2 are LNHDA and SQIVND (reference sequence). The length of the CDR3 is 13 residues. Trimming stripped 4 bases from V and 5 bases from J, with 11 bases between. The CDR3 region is CASSTGAGETQYF. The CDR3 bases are TGTGCCAGTAGTACTGGCGCCGGGGAGACCCAGTACTTC.

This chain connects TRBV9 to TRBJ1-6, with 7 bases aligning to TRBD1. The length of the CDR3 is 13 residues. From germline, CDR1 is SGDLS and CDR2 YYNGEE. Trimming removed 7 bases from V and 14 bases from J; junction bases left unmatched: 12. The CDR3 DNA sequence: TGTGCCAGCTCGGACAGGACACTACGCGCCCTCCACTTT. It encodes CASSDRTLRALHF.

DNA of the CDR3: TGTGCCAGCAGCCCCGGGGTCTACAATGAGCAGTTCTTC. Translation gives CASSPGVYNEQFF. The chain combines TRBV5-6 with TRBJ2-1, with a tentative D call TRBD2 (5 bases). The V end was cut by 4 bases, the J end by 3 bases, with 8 bases between. This CDR3 comprises 13 residues. CDR1 and CDR2 (germline): SGHDT, YYEEEE.

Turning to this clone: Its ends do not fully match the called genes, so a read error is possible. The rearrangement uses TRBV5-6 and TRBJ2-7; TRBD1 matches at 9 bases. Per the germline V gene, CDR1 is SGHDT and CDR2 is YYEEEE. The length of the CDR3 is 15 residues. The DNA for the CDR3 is TGTGCCAGCAGCTTGGTGACAGGGGGGAGCTACGAACAGTACTTC. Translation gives CASSLVTGGSYEQYF. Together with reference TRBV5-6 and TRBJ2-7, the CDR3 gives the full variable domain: DAGVTQSPTHLIKTRGQQVTLRCSPKSGHDTVSWYQQALGQGPQFIFQYYEEEERQRGNFPDRFSGHQFPNYSSELNVNALLLGDSALYLCASSLVTGGSYEQYFGPGTRLTVT.

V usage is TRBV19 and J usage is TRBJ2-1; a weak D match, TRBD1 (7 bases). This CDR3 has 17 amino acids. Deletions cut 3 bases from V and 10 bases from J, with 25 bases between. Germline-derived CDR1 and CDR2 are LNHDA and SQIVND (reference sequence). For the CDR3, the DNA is TGTGCCAGTAGTATCCCGGGACAGAACGGGGGACAATGGGAGCAGTTCTTC. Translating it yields CASSIPGQNGGQWEQFF.

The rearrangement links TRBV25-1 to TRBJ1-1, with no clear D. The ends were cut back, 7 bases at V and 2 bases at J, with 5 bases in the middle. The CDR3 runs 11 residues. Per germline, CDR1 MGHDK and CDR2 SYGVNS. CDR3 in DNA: TGTGCCAGCACTGATAACACTGAAGCTTTCTTT. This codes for CASTDNTEAFF. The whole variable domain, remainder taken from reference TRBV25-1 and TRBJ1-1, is EADIYQTPRYLVIGTGKKITLECSQTMGHDKMYWYQQDPGMELHLIHYSYGVNSTEKGDLSSESTVSRIRTEHFPLTLESARPSHTSQYLCASTDNTEAFFGQGTRLTVV.

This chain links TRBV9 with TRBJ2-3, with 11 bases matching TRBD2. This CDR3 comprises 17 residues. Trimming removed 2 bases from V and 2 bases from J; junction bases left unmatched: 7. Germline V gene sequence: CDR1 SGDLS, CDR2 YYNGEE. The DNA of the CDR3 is TGTGCCAGCAGCGTCGAGGGGACTAGCGGCAACACAGATACGCAGTATTTT. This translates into CASSVEGTSGNTDTQYF.

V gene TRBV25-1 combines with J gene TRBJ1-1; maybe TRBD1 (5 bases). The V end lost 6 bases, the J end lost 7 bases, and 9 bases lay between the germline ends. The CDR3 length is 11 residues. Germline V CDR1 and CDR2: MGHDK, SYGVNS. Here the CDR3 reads CASRDSIEAFF. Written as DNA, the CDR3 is TGTGCCAGCAGAGACAGCATTGAAGCTTTCTTT.

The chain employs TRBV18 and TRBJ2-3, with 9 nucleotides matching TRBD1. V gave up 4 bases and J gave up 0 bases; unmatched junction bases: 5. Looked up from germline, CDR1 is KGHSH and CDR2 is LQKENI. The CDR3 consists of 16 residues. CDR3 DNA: TGTGCCAGCTCACACTGGACAGGGGCTAGCACAGATACGCAGTATTTT. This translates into CASSHWTGASTDTQYF.

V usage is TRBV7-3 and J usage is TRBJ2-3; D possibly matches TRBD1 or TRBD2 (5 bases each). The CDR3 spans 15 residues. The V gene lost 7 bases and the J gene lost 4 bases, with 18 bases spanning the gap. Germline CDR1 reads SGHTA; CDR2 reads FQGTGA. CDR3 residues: CASNPGPQHADTQYF. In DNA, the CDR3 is TGTGCCAGCAACCCGGGACCCCAGCACGCAGATACGCAGTATTTT.

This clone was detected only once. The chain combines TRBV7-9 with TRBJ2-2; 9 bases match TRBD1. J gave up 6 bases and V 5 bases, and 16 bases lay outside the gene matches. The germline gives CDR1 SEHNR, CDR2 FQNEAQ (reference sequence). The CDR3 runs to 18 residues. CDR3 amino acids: CASSTVPFRDRDSGELFF. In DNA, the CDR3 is TGTGCCAGCAGCACCGTCCCCTTCCGGGACAGGGATTCCGGGGAGCTGTTTTTT.

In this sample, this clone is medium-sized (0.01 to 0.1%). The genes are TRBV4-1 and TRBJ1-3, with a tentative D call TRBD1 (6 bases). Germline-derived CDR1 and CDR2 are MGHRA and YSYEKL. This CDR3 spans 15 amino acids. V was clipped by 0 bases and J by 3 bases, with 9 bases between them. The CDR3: CASSQESGVGNTIYF. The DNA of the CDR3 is TGCGCCAGCAGCCAAGAGTCAGGGGTTGGAAACACCATATATTTT.